One sample yielded the 8 T cell receptor beta chains listed below, sequenced in a study of blood T cell repertoires in COVID-19. TCRdb keeps only in-frame clones here, not all; method: immunoSEQ multiplex PCR. The sample shows approximately 120,000 clones, roughly nine tenths of them seen only once. The specimen was peripheral blood. The receptors were sampled from a man aged 50 to 59 with COVID-19, enrolled during active disease.

Of note for this clone: The junction shows a germline mismatch at one end, possibly a read error. J is TRBJ2-6 and V is TRBV7-7, with 7 bases matching TRBD1. Germline V gene data show CDR1 as SSHAT and CDR2 as FNYEAQ (reference sequence). The CDR3 totals 17 residues. CDR3 in amino acids: CASSSSTGQAGANVLTF. The CDR3 DNA sequence: TGTGCTAGCAGCTCCTCGACAGGGCAGGCTGGGGCCAACGTCCTGACTTTC.

The rearrangement joins TRBV3-1 (or the pseudogene TRBV3-2) to TRBJ2-7, with 8 nucleotides matching TRBD2. V lost 2 bases, J lost 7 bases, and 4 bases stayed unmatched. The CDR3 loop spans 13 amino acids. The germline CDR1 and CDR2 sequences are LGHDT and YNNKEL (reference sequence). The CDR3 spells CASSQTVAGEQYV. The CDR3 nucleotides are TGTGCCAGCAGCCAAACCGTAGCGGGAGAGCAGTACGTC.

The CDR3 spells CATSEGGHYGYTF. As DNA, the CDR3 is TGTGCCACCAGTGAGGGCGGGCACTATGGCTACACCTTC. V usage is TRBV24-1 and J usage is TRBJ1-2; D ambiguous. The V end lost 4 bases, the J end lost 3 bases, and 8 bases lay between the germline ends. Per germline, CDR1 KGHDR and CDR2 SFDVKD. This CDR3 comprises 13 residues.

The V and J genes are TRBV7-8 and TRBJ2-1; 9 bases match TRBD1. Losses at the gene ends were 3 bases for V and 0 bases for J; bases not matched to a gene: 3. This CDR3 has 16 residues. Germline values: CDR1 SGHVS, CDR2 FQNEAQ. CDR3 bases: TGTGCCAGCAGCTTTCGGACAGGGGCCTCCTACAATGAGCAGTTCTTC. It encodes CASSFRTGASYNEQFF.

This clone appeared a few times. The gene calls are TRBV10-3 and TRBJ1-5; 7 nucleotides match TRBD1. Germline V gives CDR1 ENHRY, CDR2 SYGVKD. The CDR3 contains 14 residues. V lost 3 bases and J lost 2; bases outside the gene matches: 1. CDR3 nucleotides: TGTGCCATCAGTGAAGACAGGGGCAATCAGCCCCAGCATTTT. Translated, it gives CAISEDRGNQPQHF.

The chain combines TRBV7-9 with TRBJ1-1, with 7 nucleotides matching TRBD1. Germline assignment: CDR1 SEHNR and CDR2 FQNEAQ (reference sequence). Unmatched junction bases numbered 7, after V lost 2 bases and J lost 4 bases. The CDR3 is 15 residues long. The CDR3 region has the DNA TGTGCCAGCAGCTTATACAGGGGAGTGGCCACTGAAGCTTTCTTT. It yields the protein CASSLYRGVATEAFF.

This sequence joins TRBV27 and TRBJ2-7; possibly TRBD2 for D (6 bases). There are 13 residues in the CDR3. Trimming removed 6 bases at V and 0 bases at J, with 9 bases between. CDR1 is MNHEY, CDR2 SMNVEV, per germline (reference sequence). The CDR3 nucleotides are TGTGCCAGCAGGGGACTCAGCTCCTACGAGCAGTACTTC. The encoded protein is CASRGLSSYEQYF.

The genes are TRBV18 and TRBJ2-7; 8 nucleotides line up with TRBD1. Germline CDR1 KGHSH, CDR2 LQKENI. V lost 3 bases and J lost 3; bases outside the gene matches: 7. The CDR3 has 15 residues. The CDR3 sequence: CASSPADRGGYEQYF. In nucleotides, the CDR3 is TGTGCCAGCTCACCGGCCGACAGGGGAGGCTACGAGCAGTACTTC.